A selection of T cell receptor beta chains follows, all from one sample in a study of blood T cell repertoires in COVID-19. Profiling relied on immunoSEQ multiplex PCR, and the TCRdb table lists in-frame clones only, not all of them. Here the sample spans around 130,000 clones, roughly 86% being singletons. Sequenced: PBMCs or T cells enriched from blood (not recorded which). These receptors were taken from a woman between 50 and 59 years old with acute COVID-19. CDR3s include the opening cysteine and the closing phenylalanine or tryptophan. A D gene is named only where the DNA matches it firmly. A row's size may be missing; if present it is once, few, many or a size class.

>TRBJ1-1|NA|NA|13|TRBV6-1
CASSEEQQIRAFF
TGTGCCAGCAGTGAAGAACAGCAAATTCGGGCTTTCTTT
>TRBJ2-7|NA|NA|14|TRBV9
CASSPSERAYEQYF
TGTGCCAGCAGCCCAAGTGAGAGGGCCTACGAGCAGTACTTC
>TRBJ2-1|NA|TRBD2|14|TRBV5-1
CASSLSGLYNEQFF
TGCGCCAGCAGCTTATCGGGACTATACAATGAGCAGTTCTTC
>TRBJ1-1|NA|NA|14|TRBV9
CASSVRGTDTEAFF
TGTGCCAGCAGCGTACGAGGGACTGACACTGAAGCTTTCTTT
>TRBJ2-2|NA|TRBD2|15|TRBV6-5
CASRDPSGGHGELFF
TGTGCCAGCAGGGACCCTAGCGGGGGTCACGGGGAGCTGTTTTTT
>TRBJ1-1|NA|NA|15|TRBV6-5
CASSTSQGMNTEAFF
TGTGCCAGCAGTACGTCACAGGGTATGAACACTGAAGCTTTCTTT
>TRBJ2-5|NA|TRBD1|15|TRBV5-1
CASSLAVGQGETQYF
TGCGCCAGCAGCTTGGCCGTCGGACAGGGCGAGACCCAGTACTTC
>TRBJ1-1|NA|TRBD1|15|TRBV5-1
CASSLSDRVNTEAFF
TGCGCCAGCAGCTTGTCCGACAGGGTAAACACTGAAGCTTTCTTT
>TRBJ2-1|NA|NA|17|TRBV14
CASSQLIRLEHYNEQFF
TGTGCCAGCAGCCAACTGATCAGACTAGAACACTACAATGAGCAGTTCTTC
>TRBJ1-1|once|NA|13|TRBV4-3
CASSQDRGSGAFF
TGCGCCAGCAGCCAAGACCGGGGTTCTGGAGCTTTCTTT
>TRBJ1-4|NA|TRBD1|12|TRBV19
CASDRVGEKLFF
TGTGCCAGTGACAGGGTGGGCGAAAAACTGTTTTTT
>TRBJ1-6|NA|TRBD1|14|TRBV6-5
CASRLQQGSSPLHF
TGTGCCAGCCGGTTACAACAGGGGAGCTCACCCCTCCACTTT
>TRBJ1-1|NA|NA|16|TRBV7-6
CASSPGGFRRDTEAFF
TGTGCCAGCAGCCCCGGCGGGTTCAGAAGGGACACTGAAGCTTTCTTT
>TRBJ1-2|once|TRBD1|14|TRBV2
CASSEQGERYGYTF
TGTGCCAGCAGTGAACAGGGGGAGAGGTATGGCTACACCTTC